The entry that follows covers one TCR beta chain sequence. This specimen belongs to a study of blood T cell repertoires in COVID-19. On the study more broadly: Some COVID-19 samples were acute and others convalescent; all came from the United States, Italy and Spain. From T cells, B-cell-depleted T cells, or PBMCs came the material, which was cDNA or gDNA.

Authors' methods: For nucleated cells, counts were estimated from reference gene primer amplification. The table came from immunoSEQ multiplex PCR; TCRdb's copy has only in-frame clones and leaves some out. V, J and clone size are those of that table, while D and trimming were read from the DNA. The sample has roughly 100,000 clones, 84% seen once. Germline V lookup: CDR1 SEHNR, CDR2 FQNEAQ (reference sequence). The CDR3 loop spans 15 amino acids. The V and J ends lost 4 bases and 6 bases, in that order; junction bases with no gene match: 11. The chain links TRBV7-9 to TRBJ2-7; TRBD1 agrees at 8 bases. This TCR derives from a human donor in a cohort sampled during active COVID-19. Sequencing was done on a sample of peripheral blood. The CDR3 region has the DNA TGTGCCAGCAGCTCCGGACAGGGTGTTTTTAGCGAGCAGTACTTC. Translation: CASSSGQGVFSEQYF.